What follows is one TCR beta chain and its context. Its antigen is unknown. This record belongs to a study of CD8+ T cells in alopecia areata. Findings and limits, study-wide: Against the mouse data, patients shared TCRs less clearly, possibly for HLA reasons.

This CDR3 region has 13 residues. Germline assignment: CDR1 SGHRS and CDR2 YFSETQ. V lost 4 bases to trimming and J lost 2 bases; unmatched junction nucleotides: 2. The authors sorted CD4+ cells into CD25+CD127- cells for about five patients. Specimens obtained from alopecia areata patients comprised lesional scalp punch biopsies and peripheral blood. cDNA prepared by RNA extraction and subsequent reverse transcription served as the template for sequencing. This table comes from immunoSEQ multiplex PCR, and its TCRdb copy is limited to in-frame clones, with some not included. The table includes 35,000 or so clones, roughly 53% detected once.

The TCR sequence derives from a human donor with alopecia areata. The rearrangement links TRBV5-1 to TRBJ1-2; 7 nucleotides agree with TRBD1. Source material: CD4+ Tregs sorted from blood. The CDR3 spells CASSRDSNYGYTF. The CDR3 nucleotides read TGCGCCAGCAGCCGGGACAGCAACTATGGCTACACCTTC.